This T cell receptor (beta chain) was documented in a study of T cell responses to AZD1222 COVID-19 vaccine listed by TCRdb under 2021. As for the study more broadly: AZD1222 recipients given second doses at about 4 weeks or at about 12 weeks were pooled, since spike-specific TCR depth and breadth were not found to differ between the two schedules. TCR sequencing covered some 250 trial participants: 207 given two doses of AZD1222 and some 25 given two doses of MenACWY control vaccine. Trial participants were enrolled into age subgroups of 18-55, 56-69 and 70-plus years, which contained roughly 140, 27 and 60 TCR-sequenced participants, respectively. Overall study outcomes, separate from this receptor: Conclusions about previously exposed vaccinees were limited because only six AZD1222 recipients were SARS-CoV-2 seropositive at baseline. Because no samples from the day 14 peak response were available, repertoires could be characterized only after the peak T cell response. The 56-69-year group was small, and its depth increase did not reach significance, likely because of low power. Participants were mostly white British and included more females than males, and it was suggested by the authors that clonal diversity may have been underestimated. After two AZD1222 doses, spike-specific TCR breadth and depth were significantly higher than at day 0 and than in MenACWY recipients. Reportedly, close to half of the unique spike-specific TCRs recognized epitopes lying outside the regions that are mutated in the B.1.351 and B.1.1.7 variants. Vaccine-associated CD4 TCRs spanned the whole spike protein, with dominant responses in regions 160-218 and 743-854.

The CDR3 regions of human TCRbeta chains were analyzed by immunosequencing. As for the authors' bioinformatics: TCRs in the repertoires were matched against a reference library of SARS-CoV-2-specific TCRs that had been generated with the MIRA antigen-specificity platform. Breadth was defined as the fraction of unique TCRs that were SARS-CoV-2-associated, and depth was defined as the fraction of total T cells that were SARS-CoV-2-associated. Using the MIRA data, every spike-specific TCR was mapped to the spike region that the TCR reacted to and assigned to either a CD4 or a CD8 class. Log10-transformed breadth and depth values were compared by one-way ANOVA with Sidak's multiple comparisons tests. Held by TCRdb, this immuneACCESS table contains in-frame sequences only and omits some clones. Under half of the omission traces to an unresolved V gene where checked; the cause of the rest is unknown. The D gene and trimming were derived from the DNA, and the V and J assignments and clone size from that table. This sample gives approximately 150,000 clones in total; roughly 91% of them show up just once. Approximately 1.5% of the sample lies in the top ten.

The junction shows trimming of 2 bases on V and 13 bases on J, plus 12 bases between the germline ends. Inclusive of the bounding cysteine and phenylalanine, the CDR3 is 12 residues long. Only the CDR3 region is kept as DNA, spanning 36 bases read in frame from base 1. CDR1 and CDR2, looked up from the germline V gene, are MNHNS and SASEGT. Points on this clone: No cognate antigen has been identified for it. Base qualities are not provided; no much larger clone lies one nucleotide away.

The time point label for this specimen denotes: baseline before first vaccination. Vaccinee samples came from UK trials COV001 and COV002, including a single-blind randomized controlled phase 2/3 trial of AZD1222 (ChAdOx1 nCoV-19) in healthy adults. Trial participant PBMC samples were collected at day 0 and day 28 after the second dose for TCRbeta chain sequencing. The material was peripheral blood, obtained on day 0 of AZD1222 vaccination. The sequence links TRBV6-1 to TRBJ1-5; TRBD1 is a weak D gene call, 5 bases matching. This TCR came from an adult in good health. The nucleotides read TGTGCCAGCAGTGAACAATCCAGGGCTCAGCATTTT. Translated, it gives CASSEQSRAQHF.